This T cell receptor (beta chain) was profiled in a study of Graves' ophthalmopathy and Graves' hyperthyroidism. Study-wide context: No treatment had been given when peripheral blood was collected at initial diagnosis. Study-level findings and limits: Detection in blood was also observed for most expanded thyroid clonotypes above 0.001 frequency. It was with roughly 71% sensitivity and almost 75% specificity that the model predicted ophthalmopathy progression.

Germline V gives CDR1 LNHDA, CDR2 SQIVND (reference sequence). V was clipped by 6 bases and J by 5 bases; unmatched bases: 5. The CDR3 spans 13 residues. Amplification targeted the TCR beta CDR3 regions, with RNA transcripts as the source material. After a first-round RT-PCR with HTBI primers, a second-round multiplex PCR was run. TCRdb called the multiplex PCR reads again in MiXCR, with one record for every CDR3 protein. The data contain roughly 14,000 distinct CDR3 sequences, approximately 49% of them singletons. Enrollment excluded any patients with other autoimmune diseases, uncontrolled infections, pregnancy or lactation. For this clonotype: Its antigen is not known.

The TCR originated in a young woman with Graves' ophthalmopathy. The chain has TRBV19 and TRBJ2-5; TRBD1 matches at 8 bases. The source material was peripheral blood. CDR3 in amino acids: CASRRTGQETQYF. The CDR3 bases are TGTGCCAGTAGGAGGACAGGGCAGGAGACCCAGTACTTC. Full variable domain (remainder filled in from reference TRBV19 and TRBJ2-5): DGGITQSPKYLFRKEGQNVTLSCEQNLNHDAMYWYRQDPGQGLRLIYYSQIVNDFQKGDIAEGYSVSREKKESFPLTVTSAQKNPTAFYLCASRRTGQETQYFGPGTRLLVL.